This TCR beta chain was sequenced in a study of human versus mouse CDR3 diversity and MHC coevolution. Profiling relied on immunoSEQ multiplex PCR, and the TCRdb table lists in-frame clones only, not all of them. The sample consists of about 60,000 clones, around 94% of them appearing once. Between the trimmed V and J ends, which lost 4 bases and 5 bases, there was a span of 12 bases. Looked up from germline, CDR1 is MNHEY and CDR2 is SMNVEV (reference sequence). The length of the CDR3 is 13 residues. This chain links TRBV27 with TRBJ2-7, with a possible D match to TRBD1 (5 bases). Specimen: naive CD4+ T cells from blood. Subset specified: CD45RO-negative CD62L-positive naive CD4 T cells. The clonotype comes from a person in their sixties or seventies in good health. The CDR3 DNA reads as TGTGCCAGCAGTTCCAGGGAAACGAACGAGCAGTACTTC. Protein product: CASSSRETNEQYF.